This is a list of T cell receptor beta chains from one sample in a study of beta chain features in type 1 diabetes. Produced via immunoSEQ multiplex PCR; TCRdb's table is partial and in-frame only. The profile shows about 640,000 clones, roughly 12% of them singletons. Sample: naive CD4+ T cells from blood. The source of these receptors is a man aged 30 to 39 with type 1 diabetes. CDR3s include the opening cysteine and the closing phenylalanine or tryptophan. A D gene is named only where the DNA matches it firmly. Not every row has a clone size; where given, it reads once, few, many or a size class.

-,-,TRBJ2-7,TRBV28,CASSPGTPYEQYF,TGTGCCAGCAGCCCCGGCACACCCTACGAGCAGTACTTC
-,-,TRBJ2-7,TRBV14,CASSQDRSKITTYEQYF,TGTGCCAGCAGCCAAGATCGGTCGAAGATTACCACCTACGAGCAGTACTTC
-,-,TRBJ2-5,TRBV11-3,CASSLVSRETQYF,TGTGCCAGCAGCTTAGTTAGTAGGGAGACCCAGTACTTC
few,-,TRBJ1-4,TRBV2,CAGSDSFNEKLFF,TGTGCCGGCTCGGACAGTTTTAACGAAAAACTGTTTTTT
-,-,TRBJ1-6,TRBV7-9,CASSLVVAGDSPLHF,TGTGCCAGCAGCTTAGTGGTGGCAGGGGACTCACCCCTCCACTTT
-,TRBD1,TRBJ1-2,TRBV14,CASSRNRGTYGYTF,TGTGCCAGCAGCCGCAACAGGGGTACCTATGGCTACACCTTC
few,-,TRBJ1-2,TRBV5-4,CASSPLDGVHGYTF,TGTGCCAGCAGCCCCCTAGACGGGGTACATGGCTACACCTTC
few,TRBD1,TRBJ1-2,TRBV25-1,CASSAGTVYGYTF,TGTGCCAGCAGTGCCGGGACAGTCTATGGCTACACCTTC
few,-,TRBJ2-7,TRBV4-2,CASSQELTSAGYEQYF,TGTGCCAGCAGCCAAGAATTGACCTCGGCGGGGTACGAGCAGTACTTC
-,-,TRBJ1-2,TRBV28,CASSLGGGWEGGYTF,TGTGCCAGCAGTTTGGGGGGGGGCTGGGAAGGCGGCTACACCTTC
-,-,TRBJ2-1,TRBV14,CASSQAGWTSYNEQFF,TGTGCCAGCAGCCAAGCGGGTTGGACCTCATACAATGAGCAGTTCTTC
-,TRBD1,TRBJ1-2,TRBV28,CASSSGQGFGYTF,TGTGCCAGCAGTTCGGGACAGGGATTTGGCTACACCTTC
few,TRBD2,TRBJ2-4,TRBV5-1,CASSLVAGVAKNIQYF,TGCGCCAGCAGCTTGGTTGCGGGGGTAGCCAAAAACATTCAGTACTTC